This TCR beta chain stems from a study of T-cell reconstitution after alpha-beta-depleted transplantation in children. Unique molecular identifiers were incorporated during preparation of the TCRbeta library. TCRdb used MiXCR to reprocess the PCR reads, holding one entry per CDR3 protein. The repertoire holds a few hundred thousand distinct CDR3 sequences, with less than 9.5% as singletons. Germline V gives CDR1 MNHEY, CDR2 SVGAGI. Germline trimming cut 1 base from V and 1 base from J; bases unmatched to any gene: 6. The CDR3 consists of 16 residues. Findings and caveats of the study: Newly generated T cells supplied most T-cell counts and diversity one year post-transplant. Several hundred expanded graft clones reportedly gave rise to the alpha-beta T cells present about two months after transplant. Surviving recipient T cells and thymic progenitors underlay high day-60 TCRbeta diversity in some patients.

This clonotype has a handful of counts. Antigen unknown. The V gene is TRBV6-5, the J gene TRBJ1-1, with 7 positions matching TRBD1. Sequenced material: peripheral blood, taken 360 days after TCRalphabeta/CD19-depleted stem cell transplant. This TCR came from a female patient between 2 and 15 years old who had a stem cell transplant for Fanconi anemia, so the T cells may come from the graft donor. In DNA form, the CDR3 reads TGTGCCAGCAGTTACTTTTACAGGGGCCCGAACACTGAAGCTTTCTTT. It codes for CASSYFYRGPNTEAFF.